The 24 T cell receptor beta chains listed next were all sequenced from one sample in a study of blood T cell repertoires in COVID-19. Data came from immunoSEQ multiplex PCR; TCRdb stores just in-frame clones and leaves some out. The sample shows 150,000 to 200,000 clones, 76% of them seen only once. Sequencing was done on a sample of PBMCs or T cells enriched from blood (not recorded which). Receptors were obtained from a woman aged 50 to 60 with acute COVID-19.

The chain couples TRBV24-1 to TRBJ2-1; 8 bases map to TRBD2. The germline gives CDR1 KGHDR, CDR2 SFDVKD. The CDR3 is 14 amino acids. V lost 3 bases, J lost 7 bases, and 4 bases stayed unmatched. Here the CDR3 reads CATSDPRGGNEQFF. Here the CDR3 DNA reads TGTGCCACCAGTGATCCCCGGGGGGGAAATGAGCAGTTCTTC.

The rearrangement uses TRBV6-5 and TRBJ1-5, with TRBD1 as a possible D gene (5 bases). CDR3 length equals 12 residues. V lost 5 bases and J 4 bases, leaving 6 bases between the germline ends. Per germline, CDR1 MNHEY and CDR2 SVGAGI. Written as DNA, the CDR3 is TGTGCCAGCAGTCAGGGAAATCAGCCCCAGCATTTT. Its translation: CASSQGNQPQHF.

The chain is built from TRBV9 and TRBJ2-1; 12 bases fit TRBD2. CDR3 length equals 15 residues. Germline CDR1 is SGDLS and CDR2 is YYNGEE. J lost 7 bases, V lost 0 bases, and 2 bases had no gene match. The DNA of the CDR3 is TGTGCCAGCAGCGTAGGGACTAGCGGGGAAAATGAGCAGTTCTTC. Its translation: CASSVGTSGENEQFF.

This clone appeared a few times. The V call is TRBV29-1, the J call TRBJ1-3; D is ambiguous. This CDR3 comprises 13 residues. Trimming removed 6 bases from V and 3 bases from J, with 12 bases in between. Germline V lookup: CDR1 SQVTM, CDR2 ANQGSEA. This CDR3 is CSVRRTSGNTIYF. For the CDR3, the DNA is TGCAGCGTCCGGCGGACTAGTGGAAACACCATATATTTT. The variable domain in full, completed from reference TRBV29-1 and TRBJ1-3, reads SAVISQKPSRDICQRGTSLTIQCQVDSQVTMMFWYRQQPGQSLTLIATANQGSEATYESGFVIDKFPISRPNLTFSTLTVSNMSPEDSSIYLCSVRRTSGNTIYFGEGSWLTVV.

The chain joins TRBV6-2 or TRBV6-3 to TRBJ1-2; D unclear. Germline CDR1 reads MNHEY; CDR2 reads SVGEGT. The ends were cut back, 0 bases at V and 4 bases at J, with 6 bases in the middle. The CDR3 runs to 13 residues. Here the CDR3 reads CASSYSDSYGYTF. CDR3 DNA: TGTGCCAGCAGTTACTCGGACTCCTATGGCTACACCTTC.

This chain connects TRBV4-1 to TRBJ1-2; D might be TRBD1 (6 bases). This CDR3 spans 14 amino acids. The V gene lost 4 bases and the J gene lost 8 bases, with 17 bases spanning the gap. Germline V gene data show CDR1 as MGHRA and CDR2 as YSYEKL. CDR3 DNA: TGCGCCAGCAGCCTCACAATCCAGGGGAGCGGCTACACCTTC. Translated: CASSLTIQGSGYTF.

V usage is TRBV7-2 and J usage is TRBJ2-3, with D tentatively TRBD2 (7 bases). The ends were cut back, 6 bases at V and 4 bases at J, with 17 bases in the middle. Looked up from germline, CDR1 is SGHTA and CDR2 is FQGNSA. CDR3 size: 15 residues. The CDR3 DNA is TGTGCCAGCAGTGGGGGGGCAGGGGTTGCAGATACGCAGTATTTT. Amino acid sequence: CASSGGAGVADTQYF. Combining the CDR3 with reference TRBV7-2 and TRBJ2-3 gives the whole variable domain GAGVSQSPSNKVTEKGKDVELRCDPISGHTALYWYRQSLGQGLEFLIYFQGNSAPDKSGLPSDRFSAERTGGSVSTLTIQRTQQEDSAVYLCASSGGAGVADTQYFGPGTRLTVL.

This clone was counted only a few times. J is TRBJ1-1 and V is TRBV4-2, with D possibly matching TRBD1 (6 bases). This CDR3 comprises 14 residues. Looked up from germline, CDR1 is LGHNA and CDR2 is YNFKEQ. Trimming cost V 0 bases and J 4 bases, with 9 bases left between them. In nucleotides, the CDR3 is TGTGCCAGCAGCCAAGAGGCCAGGGGCACTGAAGCTTTCTTT. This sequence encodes CASSQEARGTEAFF.

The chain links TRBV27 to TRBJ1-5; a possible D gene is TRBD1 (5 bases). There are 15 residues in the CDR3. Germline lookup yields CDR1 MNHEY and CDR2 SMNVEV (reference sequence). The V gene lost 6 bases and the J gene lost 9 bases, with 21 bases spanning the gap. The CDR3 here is CASSPIGGKPTPQHF. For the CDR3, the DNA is TGTGCCAGCAGCCCTATCGGGGGAAAACCGACGCCCCAGCATTTT.

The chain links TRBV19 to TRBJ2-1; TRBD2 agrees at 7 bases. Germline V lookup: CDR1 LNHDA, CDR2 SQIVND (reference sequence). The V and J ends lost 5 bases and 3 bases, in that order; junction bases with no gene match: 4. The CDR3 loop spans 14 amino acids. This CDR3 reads CASSERGIYNEQFF. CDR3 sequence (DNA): TGTGCCAGTAGTGAGCGGGGAATCTACAATGAGCAGTTCTTC.

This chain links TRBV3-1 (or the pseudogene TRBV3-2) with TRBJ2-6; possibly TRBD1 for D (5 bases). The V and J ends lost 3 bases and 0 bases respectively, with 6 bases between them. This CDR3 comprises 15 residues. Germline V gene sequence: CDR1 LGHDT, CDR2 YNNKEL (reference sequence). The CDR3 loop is CASSHQGSGANVLTF. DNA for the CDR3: TGTGCCAGCAGCCATCAGGGCTCTGGGGCCAACGTCCTGACTTTC.

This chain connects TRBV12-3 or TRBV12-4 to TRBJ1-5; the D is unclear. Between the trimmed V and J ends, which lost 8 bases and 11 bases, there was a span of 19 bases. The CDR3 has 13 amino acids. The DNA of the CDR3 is TGTGCCAGCGCCGCACAGCCGATTTCGGCCCAGCATTTT. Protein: CASAAQPISAQHF.

CDR3 DNA: TGTGCCAGCAGTTCAGGAGGTTGGGGCAATCAGCCCCAGCATTTT. Amino acid sequence: CASSSGGWGNQPQHF. The rearrangement joins TRBV6-5 to TRBJ1-5; D call uncertain. CDR3 size: 15 residues. The germline V gene has CDR1 MNHEY and CDR2 SVGAGI. V lost 4 bases, J lost 2 bases, and 12 bases lay in between.

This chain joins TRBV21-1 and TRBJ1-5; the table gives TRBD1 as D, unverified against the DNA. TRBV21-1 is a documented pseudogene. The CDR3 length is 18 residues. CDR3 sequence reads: CASPNSGTGKESNQPQHF. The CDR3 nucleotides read TGTGCCAGCCCGAACTCCGGGACAGGAAAGGAAAGCAATCAGCCCCAGCATTTT.

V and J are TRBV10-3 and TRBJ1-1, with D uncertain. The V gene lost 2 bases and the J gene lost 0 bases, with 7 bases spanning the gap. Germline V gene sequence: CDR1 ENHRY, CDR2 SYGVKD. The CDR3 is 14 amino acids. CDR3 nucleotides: TGTGCCATCAGTGAGCCCGAGGTGAACACTGAAGCTTTCTTT. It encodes CAISEPEVNTEAFF.

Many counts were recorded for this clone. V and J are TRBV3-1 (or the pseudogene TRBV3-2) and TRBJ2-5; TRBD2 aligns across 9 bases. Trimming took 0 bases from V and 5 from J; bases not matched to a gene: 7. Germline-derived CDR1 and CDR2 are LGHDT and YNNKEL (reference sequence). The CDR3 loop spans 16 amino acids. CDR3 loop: CASSQDGAGGLETQYF. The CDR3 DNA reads TGTGCCAGCAGCCAAGACGGAGCGGGGGGCCTCGAGACCCAGTACTTC.

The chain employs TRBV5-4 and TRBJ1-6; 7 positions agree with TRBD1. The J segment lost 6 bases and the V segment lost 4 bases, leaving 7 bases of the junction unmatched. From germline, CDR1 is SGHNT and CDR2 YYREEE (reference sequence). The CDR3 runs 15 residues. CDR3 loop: CASSQNRGLNSPLHF. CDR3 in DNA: TGTGCCAGCAGCCAGAACAGGGGCCTTAATTCACCCCTCCACTTT.

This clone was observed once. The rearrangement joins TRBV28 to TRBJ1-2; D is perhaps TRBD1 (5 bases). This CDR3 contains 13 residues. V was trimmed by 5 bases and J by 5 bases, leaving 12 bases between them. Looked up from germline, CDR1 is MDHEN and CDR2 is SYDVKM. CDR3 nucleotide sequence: TGTGCCAGCAGTACGACAGAGGCTTATGGCTACACCTTC. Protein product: CASSTTEAYGYTF.

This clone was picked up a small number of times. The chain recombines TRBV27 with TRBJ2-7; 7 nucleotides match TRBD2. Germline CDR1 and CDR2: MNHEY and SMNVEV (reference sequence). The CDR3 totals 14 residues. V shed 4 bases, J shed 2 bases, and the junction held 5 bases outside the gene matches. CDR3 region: CASSSSRGAYEQYV. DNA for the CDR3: TGTGCCAGCAGTTCCTCCCGGGGGGCCTACGAGCAGTACGTC.

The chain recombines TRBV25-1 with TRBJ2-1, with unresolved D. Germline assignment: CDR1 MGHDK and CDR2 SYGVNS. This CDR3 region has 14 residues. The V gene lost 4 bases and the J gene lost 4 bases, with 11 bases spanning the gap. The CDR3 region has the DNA TGTGCCAGCAGTGTCTTCCCACAGTACAATGAGCAGTTCTTC. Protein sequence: CASSVFPQYNEQFF.

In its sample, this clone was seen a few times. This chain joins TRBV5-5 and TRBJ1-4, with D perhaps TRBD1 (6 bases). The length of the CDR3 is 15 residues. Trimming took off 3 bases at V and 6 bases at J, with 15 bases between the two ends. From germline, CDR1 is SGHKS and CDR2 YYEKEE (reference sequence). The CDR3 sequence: CASSYDRISYEKLFF. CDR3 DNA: TGTGCCAGCAGCTATGACAGGATCTCCTATGAAAAACTGTTTTTT.

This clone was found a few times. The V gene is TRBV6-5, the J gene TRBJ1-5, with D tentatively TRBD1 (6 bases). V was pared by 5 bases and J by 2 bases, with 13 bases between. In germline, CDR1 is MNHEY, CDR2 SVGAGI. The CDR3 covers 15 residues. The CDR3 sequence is CASSPQGGGNQPQHF. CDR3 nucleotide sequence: TGTGCCAGCAGTCCCCAAGGGGGAGGCAATCAGCCCCAGCATTTT.

The CDR3 loop is CASSLGGSQGREKLFF. The CDR3 nucleotides are TGTGCCAGCAGCTTAGGGGGGTCCCAGGGGCGTGAAAAACTGTTTTTT. The J gene is TRBJ1-4, the V gene TRBV13; TRBD1 might be the D (6 bases). The CDR3 is 16 amino acids. The germline V and J ends were trimmed by 0 bases and 7 bases, with 15 bases remaining between them. Per the germline V gene, CDR1 is PRHDT and CDR2 is FYEKMQ (reference sequence). The full variable domain, rest sourced from reference TRBV13 and TRBJ1-4, is AAGVIQSPRHLIKEKRETATLKCYPIPRHDTVYWYQQGPGQDPQFLISFYEKMQSDKGSIPDRFSAQQFSDYHSELNMSSLELGDSALYFCASSLGGSQGREKLFFGSGTQLSVL.

DNA for the CDR3: TGCGCCAGCAGCCAAGCGGGTAGCGGAATTAACTATGGCTACACCTTC. Translated, it gives CASSQAGSGINYGYTF. This chain uses TRBV4-1 with TRBJ1-2, with D unresolved. The CDR3 loop spans 16 amino acids. In germline, CDR1 is MGHRA, CDR2 YSYEKL. Trimming cost V 1 base and J 1 base, with 13 bases left between them.